The 32 T cell receptor beta chains presented below share a single source sample, sequenced in a study of cytomegalovirus exposure and HLA in healthy donors. With 60 Vbeta and 13 Jbeta primers, the PCR was carried out. TCRdb's table, derived via immunoSEQ multiplex PCR, lists solely in-frame clones and lacks some. The repertoire consists of around 70,000 clones, with about 74% occurring once and the leading ten covering approximately 10%. Sequencing was done on a sample of PBMCs. The receptor source for this set is a human donor in good health.

V gene TRBV7-9 combines with J gene TRBJ1-1; 7 bases fit TRBD1. This CDR3 contains 14 residues. J lost 4 bases, V lost 3 bases, and 5 bases had no gene match. Germline loops: CDR1 SEHNR, CDR2 FQNEAQ (reference sequence). The CDR3 bases are TGTGCCAGCAGCTTCTCCCAGGGGGGCACTGAAGCTTTCTTT. It specifies CASSFSQGGTEAFF.

This rearrangement joins TRBV5-1 to TRBJ1-5; D is perhaps TRBD1 (5 bases). The CDR3 has 15 residues. Deletions cut 0 bases from V and 6 bases from J, with 13 bases between. Germline values: CDR1 SGHRS, CDR2 YFSETQ. The CDR3: CASSLEGGDRQPQHF. CDR3 nucleotides: TGCGCCAGCAGCTTGGAGGGAGGGGATCGTCAGCCCCAGCATTTT.

CDR3 in amino acids: CASSSSTDTQYF. CDR3 nucleotide sequence: TGTGCCAGCAGCTCAAGCACAGATACGCAGTATTTT. The V gene is TRBV7-6, the J gene TRBJ2-3; D is uncertain. The CDR3 runs 12 residues. V was clipped by 4 bases and J by 0 bases, with 2 bases between them. The germline V gene encodes CDR1 SGHVS and CDR2 FNYEAQ.

This chain links TRBV18 with TRBJ2-5; D remains ambiguous. Trimming left V 0 bases short and J 5 bases short, with 7 bases between. This CDR3 is built from 13 residues. Germline CDR1 KGHSH, CDR2 LQKENI. CDR3 residues: CASSPPTRETQYF. In nucleotides, the CDR3 is TGTGCCAGCTCACCACCTACGAGGGAGACCCAGTACTTC.

This clone appeared once. V gene TRBV28 combines with J gene TRBJ1-3; D might be TRBD1 (5 bases). The CDR3 is made up of 19 amino acids. Germline V gives CDR1 MDHEN, CDR2 SYDVKM. V lost 3 bases, J lost 4 bases, and 25 bases lay in between. This CDR3 is CASSFPPGHRSKSGNTIYF. CDR3 in DNA: TGTGCCAGCAGTTTTCCACCCGGGCACAGGTCCAAGTCCGGAAACACCATATATTTT.

J is TRBJ2-5 and V is TRBV6-6, with a weak D call TRBD1 (5 bases). Germline V CDR1 and CDR2: MNHNY, SVGAGI (reference sequence). The CDR3 covers 14 residues. Trimming left V 4 bases short and J 2 bases short, with 11 bases between. CDR3: CASSLLGRQETQYF. The CDR3 nucleotides read TGTGCCAGCAGTTTGTTGGGGCGGCAAGAGACCCAGTACTTC.

The chain combines TRBV28 with TRBJ1-1; D may be TRBD1 (5 bases). This CDR3 is built from 13 residues. Trimming removed 10 bases at V and 1 base at J, with 13 bases between. CDR1 is MDHEN, CDR2 SYDVKM, per germline. DNA for the CDR3: TGTGCCACACGGGGGGGATGGAACACTGAAGCTTTCTTT. This gives the protein CATRGGWNTEAFF.

The rearrangement joins TRBV4-1 to TRBJ2-1; TRBD1 matches 9 bases. Germline V gives CDR1 MGHRA, CDR2 YSYEKL. The CDR3 covers 17 residues. Trimming took 1 base from V and 7 from J; bases not matched to a gene: 11. CDR3 protein: CASSQGPATGGMNEQFF. As DNA, the CDR3 is TGCGCCAGCAGCCAAGGTCCTGCGACAGGGGGTATGAATGAGCAGTTCTTC.

J is TRBJ1-2 and V is TRBV30, with TRBD1 identical over 8 bases. Germline V gives CDR1 GTSNPN, CDR2 SVGIG (reference sequence). The V gene end was trimmed by 4 bases and the J gene end by 8 bases; junction bases not matched to a gene: 3. CDR3 size: 11 residues. The CDR3 bases are TGTGCCTGGAATGACAGGGGCGGCTACACCTTC. This encodes CAWNDRGGYTF.

This clone was recorded a few times. The chain has TRBV11-3 and TRBJ1-1, with D possibly TRBD1 on 6 matching bases. This CDR3 has 15 amino acids. Looked up from germline, CDR1 is SGHNT and CDR2 is YENEEA. Trimming cost V 5 bases and J 2 bases, with 15 bases left between them. CDR3 region: CASSLRTDFNTEAFF. The CDR3 DNA reads TGTGCCAGCAGCCTAAGGACAGACTTCAACACTGAAGCTTTCTTT.

The chain joins TRBV11-2 to TRBJ2-7, with a possible D match to TRBD1 (6 bases). Germline loops: CDR1 SGHAT, CDR2 FQNNGV. The CDR3 is made up of 17 amino acids. V lost 1 base to trimming and J lost 2 bases, with 18 bases between them. Here the CDR3 reads CASSLVMTGSLPYEQYF. The CDR3 DNA sequence: TGTGCCAGCAGCTTAGTTATGACAGGCTCGCTTCCCTACGAGCAGTACTTC.

J is TRBJ2-1 and V is TRBV6-1; 8 nucleotides agree with TRBD1. Germline V lookup: CDR1 MNHNS, CDR2 SASEGT. V gave up 1 base and J gave up 3 bases; unmatched junction bases: 2. The CDR3 runs to 15 residues. The CDR3 sequence: CASSEEDRVYNEQFF. The CDR3 DNA reads TGTGCCAGCAGTGAAGAGGACAGGGTCTACAATGAGCAGTTCTTC.

This chain links TRBV10-3 with TRBJ1-2; a weak D match, TRBD1 (5 bases). Trimming pared 0 bases from V and 3 bases from J, leaving 8 bases between. In germline, CDR1 is ENHRY, CDR2 SYGVKD. The CDR3 covers 14 residues. The CDR3 DNA is TGTGCCATCAGTGAGTCGGGGGGGGACTATGGCTACACCTTC. It specifies CAISESGGDYGYTF.

The J gene is TRBJ1-2, the V gene TRBV29-1, with 10 bases lining up with TRBD1. The CDR3 contains 13 residues. In germline, CDR1 is SQVTM, CDR2 ANQGSEA. The junction had 5 bases not matched to a gene; V was cut back by 7 bases and J by 3 bases. CDR3 loop: CSAQGQGHYGYTF. The CDR3, as DNA: TGCAGCGCTCAGGGACAGGGGCACTATGGCTACACCTTC.

The chain uses TRBV9 and TRBJ2-2, with TRBD1 matching over 8 bases. Trimming cost V 4 bases and J 3 bases; bases outside gene matches: 5. Germline V gene data show CDR1 as SGDLS and CDR2 as YYNGEE. This CDR3 spans 15 amino acids. The CDR3 region is CASSLQGADTGELFF. Here the CDR3 DNA reads TGTGCCAGCAGCCTTCAGGGGGCAGACACCGGGGAGCTGTTTTTT.

This clone was seen only once. The CDR3 DNA is TGTGCCAGCAGCCAAGATCAGGCTAGCGGGGGAAATGAGCAGTTCTTC. It specifies CASSQDQASGGNEQFF. V and J are TRBV4-2 and TRBJ2-1; 10 nucleotides align to TRBD2. Germline CDR1 LGHNA, CDR2 YNFKEQ. V lost 0 bases to trimming and J lost 7 bases; unmatched junction nucleotides: 6. The CDR3 sequence is 16 residues long.

This chain links TRBV15 with TRBJ2-3; 8 bases are a match to TRBD1. CDR1 and CDR2 (germline): LNHNV, YYDKDF (reference sequence). This CDR3 has 15 amino acids. V lost 1 base and J lost 4; bases outside the gene matches: 4. The DNA of the CDR3 is TGTGCCACCAGCAGAGGCCCGACAGGGGCAGATACGCAGTATTTT. Its protein product is CATSRGPTGADTQYF.

The chain combines TRBV6-6 with TRBJ1-3, with unresolved D. The germline V gene encodes CDR1 MNHNY and CDR2 SVGAGI (reference sequence). This CDR3 is built from 14 residues. Trimming took 6 bases from V and 1 from J, leaving 10 bases between them. CDR3 coding DNA: TGTGCCAGCAGCTTCCGCGGGTCTGGAAACACCATATATTTT. Translation gives CASSFRGSGNTIYF.

CDR3 bases: TGCAGCGCCGAGGGACTAGCCGAGTACAATGAGCAGTTCTTC. Its translation: CSAEGLAEYNEQFF. This chain connects TRBV29-1 to TRBJ2-1, with 9 nucleotides matching TRBD2. Germline V gives CDR1 SQVTM, CDR2 ANQGSEA. There are 14 residues in the CDR3. J was trimmed by 4 bases and V by 7 bases; bases with no gene match: 8.

V usage is TRBV5-6 and J usage is TRBJ1-1; D is perhaps TRBD1 (6 bases). The CDR3 loop spans 13 amino acids. Germline CDR1 and CDR2: SGHDT and YYEEEE. Trimming left V 4 bases short and J 5 bases short, with 12 bases between. For the CDR3, the DNA is TGTGCCAGCAGCGTAGGGGGAAGGACTGAAGCTTTCTTT. Translating it yields CASSVGGRTEAFF. Variable domain in full (rest from reference TRBV5-6 and TRBJ1-1): DAGVTQSPTHLIKTRGQQVTLRCSPKSGHDTVSWYQQALGQGPQFIFQYYEEEERQRGNFPDRFSGHQFPNYSSELNVNALLLGDSALYLCASSVGGRTEAFFGQGTRLTVV.

The CDR3 nucleotides read TGTGCCTGGAGCCTACCGGGATTCGACACTGAAGCTTTCTTT. It codes for CAWSLPGFDTEAFF. The V call is TRBV30, the J call TRBJ1-1; D gene uncertain. Trimming removed 3 bases at V and 3 bases at J, with 14 bases between. This CDR3 spans 14 amino acids. Per germline, CDR1 GTSNPN and CDR2 SVGIG (reference sequence).

V usage is TRBV7-9 and J usage is TRBJ2-6; D call uncertain. The V end lost 5 bases, the J end lost 1 base, and 9 bases lay between the germline ends. This CDR3 comprises 15 residues. CDR1 SEHNR and CDR2 FQNEAQ come from the germline V gene (reference sequence). CDR3 sequence reads: CASSDDKSGANVLTF. Written as DNA, the CDR3 is TGTGCCAGCAGCGATGACAAATCTGGGGCCAACGTCCTGACTTTC.

This clone occurred a few times. J is TRBJ2-3 and V is TRBV9; 8 bases are shared with TRBD2. Germline assignment: CDR1 SGDLS and CDR2 YYNGEE. This CDR3 contains 15 residues. After removal of 0 bases from V and 1 base from J, the junction contained 1 base not matched to a gene. The CDR3 DNA sequence: TGTGCCAGCAGCGTAGAGACTAGCGGCACAGATACGCAGTATTTT. Its protein is CASSVETSGTDTQYF.

V usage is TRBV6-5 and J usage is TRBJ1-3; D not resolved. The CDR3 extends over 16 amino acids. V dropped 2 bases and J dropped 0 bases, with 11 bases sitting between them. Germline V gives CDR1 MNHEY, CDR2 SVGAGI. The CDR3 DNA is TGTGCCAGCAGTTACGGGCAGCCCTTCTCTGGAAACACCATATATTTT. Residues: CASSYGQPFSGNTIYF.

The chain employs TRBV28 and TRBJ1-5, with TRBD1 matching over 8 bases. The CDR3 spans 14 residues. CDR1 and CDR2 (germline): MDHEN, SYDVKM. V shed 7 bases, J shed 6 bases, and the junction held 8 bases outside the gene matches. The CDR3 protein is CASMGGQGLQPQHF. CDR3 coding DNA: TGTGCCAGCATGGGAGGACAGGGTCTTCAGCCCCAGCATTTT.

This clone came up a few times. CDR3 protein: CATWGPGNSPLHF. For the CDR3, the DNA is TGTGCCACGTGGGGGCCGGGTAATTCACCCCTCCACTTT. The gene calls are TRBV6-6 and TRBJ1-6; the D gene is possibly TRBD1 (6 bases). Trimming removed 10 bases from V and 6 bases from J, with 13 bases in between. CDR1 MNHNY and CDR2 SVGAGI come from the germline V gene (reference sequence). The CDR3 sequence is 13 residues long.

This chain connects TRBV2 to TRBJ2-7, with D possibly TRBD1 on 6 matching bases. The CDR3 sequence is 13 residues long. V lost 7 bases, J lost 5 bases, and 15 bases lay in between. The V gene's germline CDR1 is SNHLY and CDR2 FYNNEI. CDR3 loop: CASNFARGNEQYF. The CDR3 nucleotides read TGTGCCAGCAACTTCGCCAGGGGAAACGAGCAGTACTTC.

The V gene is TRBV13, the J gene TRBJ2-7, with 8 positions matching TRBD1. The CDR3 spans 16 residues. The germline gives CDR1 PRHDT, CDR2 FYEKMQ (reference sequence). After removal of 4 bases from V and 0 bases from J, the junction contained 8 bases not matched to a gene. The DNA of the CDR3 is TGTGCCAGCAGCTCCAGGGGGCGGGTTTCCTCCTACGAGCAGTACTTC. Encoded protein: CASSSRGRVSSYEQYF.

This clone was counted many times. V usage is TRBV25-1 and J usage is TRBJ2-2; D gene unclear. CDR1 is MGHDK and CDR2 is SYGVNS in the germline V gene. V was cut by 4 bases and J by 6 bases, with 6 bases left in between. The CDR3 runs to 12 residues. The CDR3 loop reads CASSALPGELFF. CDR3 DNA sequence: TGTGCCAGCAGTGCCCTACCCGGGGAGCTGTTTTTT. Supplemented by reference TRBV25-1 and TRBJ2-2, the full variable domain reads EADIYQTPRYLVIGTGKKITLECSQTMGHDKMYWYQQDPGMELHLIHYSYGVNSTEKGDLSSESTVSRIRTEHFPLTLESARPSHTSQYLCASSALPGELFFGEGSRLTVL.

The rearrangement joins TRBV2 to TRBJ2-6, with D possibly being TRBD1 (5 bases). CDR3 length: 14 residues. Germline CDR1 SNHLY, CDR2 FYNNEI. V was cut by 7 bases and J by 2 bases, with 9 bases left in between. Written as DNA, the CDR3 is TGTGCCAGCACGGACATTCCTGGGGCCAACGTCCTGACTTTC. As protein: CASTDIPGANVLTF.

This clone is termed medium-sized. CDR3 bases: TGTGCCAGCAGCAAAGAAGGGGGCAGGGACTACGAGCAGTACTTC. Translating it yields CASSKEGGRDYEQYF. J is TRBJ2-7 and V is TRBV21-1; the table's D call of TRBD1 was not tested on the DNA. TRBV21-1 is a pseudogene. The CDR3 loop spans 15 amino acids.

The chain has TRBV30 and TRBJ2-2; D possibly corresponds to TRBD2 (7 bases). This CDR3 spans 15 amino acids. Germline CDR1 is GTSNPN and CDR2 is SVGIG (reference sequence). The V and J ends lost 0 bases and 6 bases respectively, with 14 bases between them. The CDR3 here is CAWSVKGGRAGELFF. The CDR3 DNA reads as TGTGCCTGGAGTGTCAAGGGGGGGCGTGCCGGGGAGCTGTTTTTT.